These 21 T cell receptor beta chains share one sample of origin, sequenced in a study of OX40 agonist ivuxolimab in advanced cancers. Using immunoSEQ multiplex PCR, the repertoire was profiled, and TCRdb retains in-frame clones only, with some absent. The top ten hold 1.5% to 2% of the sample, which has 83,000 or so clones, roughly 85% seen once. Here the sequenced sample was CD4+ or CD8+ T cells sorted from blood, taken in a trial of the OX40 agonist ivuxolimab. Every receptor here comes from an adult with an advanced solid tumor such as melanoma, head and neck, liver or kidney cancer.

V usage is TRBV6-1 and J usage is TRBJ2-5, with 8 nucleotides matching TRBD2. The trim removed 2 bases at V and 7 bases at J, leaving 6 bases unmatched. The CDR3 has 14 residues. Germline V gives CDR1 MNHNS, CDR2 SASEGT. The CDR3 DNA is TGTGCCAGCAGTGAAAGGGCGGGGGGTGCGACCCAGTACTTC. Translating it yields CASSERAGGATQYF.

The J gene is TRBJ1-1, the V gene TRBV7-3; tentative D call: TRBD1 (6 bases). CDR3 size: 13 residues. Germline CDR1 and CDR2: SGHTA and FQGTGA. The ends were cut back, 6 bases at V and 2 bases at J, with 10 bases in the middle. CDR3 sequence reads: CASSGGSNTEAFF. Here the CDR3 DNA reads TGTGCCAGCAGTGGGGGCAGTAACACTGAAGCTTTCTTT.

This clone was counted once. This rearrangement joins TRBV6-5 to TRBJ1-5; D unclear. The germline V and J ends were trimmed by 5 bases and 0 bases, with 8 bases remaining between them. The CDR3 has 14 residues. CDR1 is MNHEY, CDR2 SVGAGI, per germline. The CDR3 loop is CASSQRSSNQPQHF. For the CDR3, the DNA is TGTGCCAGCAGTCAAAGGAGTAGCAATCAGCCCCAGCATTTT.

The genes are TRBV28 and TRBJ2-3, with 13 bases identical to TRBD2. Unmatched junction bases numbered 12, after V lost 6 bases and J lost 6 bases. Germline assignment: CDR1 MDHEN and CDR2 SYDVKM. This CDR3 region has 17 residues. Written as DNA, the CDR3 is TGTGCCAGCAGGCTAGGGACTAGCGGGGACTGGGACGATACGCAGTATTTT. This sequence encodes CASRLGTSGDWDDTQYF.

This clone was picked up one time. The chain recombines TRBV30 with TRBJ1-2, with a tentative D call TRBD1 (6 bases). Germline CDR1 GTSNPN, CDR2 SVGIG (reference sequence). CDR3 length equals 14 residues. V gave up 1 base and J gave up 4 bases, with 13 bases separating them. CDR3 DNA: TGTGCCTGGAGTGGACAGGCAACTTTCTATGGCTACACCTTC. It is translated as CAWSGQATFYGYTF. Drawing the rest from reference TRBV30 and TRBJ1-2, the complete variable domain is SQTIHQWPATLVQPVGSPLSLECTVEGTSNPNLYWYRQAAGRGLQLLFYSVGIGQISSEVPQNLSASRPQDRQFILSSKKLLLSDSGFYLCAWSGQATFYGYTFGSGTRLTVV.

The CDR3 nucleotides are TGTGCCAGCAGCTTAGTTCAGGGGTCTAATGAAAAACTGTTTTTT. Protein product: CASSLVQGSNEKLFF. This chain connects TRBV7-6 to TRBJ1-4, with D maybe TRBD1 (6 bases). With 1 base removed from V and 3 bases from J, the gap between germline ends came to 9 bases. Germline V gene lookup returns CDR1 SGHVS and CDR2 FNYEAQ. The CDR3 has 15 residues.

The DNA for the CDR3 is TGTGCCAGCAGTTATGGGGGGACAGGGGGTGTAAACACCATATATTTT. This translates into CASSYGGTGGVNTIYF. The rearrangement uses TRBV28 and TRBJ1-3; 11 nucleotides align to TRBD1. The trim removed 4 bases at V and 6 bases at J, leaving 8 bases unmatched. Germline values: CDR1 MDHEN, CDR2 SYDVKM. This CDR3 spans 16 amino acids. The whole variable domain, filled in from reference TRBV28 and TRBJ1-3, reads DVKVTQSSRYLVKRTGEKVFLECVQDMDHENMFWYRQDPGLGLRLIYFSYDVKMKEKGDIPEGYSVSREKKERFSLILESASTNQTSMYLCASSYGGTGGVNTIYFGEGSWLTVV.

This clone has a handful of counts. The V gene is TRBV28, the J gene TRBJ1-2; D call uncertain. V lost 5 bases to trimming and J lost 6 bases, with 13 bases between them. CDR1 and CDR2 (germline): MDHEN, SYDVKM. This CDR3 has 13 amino acids. CDR3 loop: CASSPIRSHGYTF. The CDR3 nucleotides are TGTGCCAGCAGTCCCATCCGGTCCCATGGCTACACCTTC.

V usage is TRBV11-3 and J usage is TRBJ2-1, with 7 bases aligning to TRBD1. From germline, CDR1 is SGHNT and CDR2 YENEEA. Trimming at V came to 5 bases and at J to 8 bases, leaving 3 bases not matched to a gene. The CDR3 extends over 12 amino acids. The CDR3 DNA reads as TGTGCCAGCAGCCACAGGGGCGATGAGCAGTTCTTC. It codes for CASSHRGDEQFF.

The V call is TRBV7-2, the J call TRBJ1-3, with D possibly TRBD1 on 6 matching bases. V was clipped by 5 bases and J by 4 bases, with 9 bases between them. The CDR3 has 13 residues. Per germline, CDR1 SGHTA and CDR2 FQGNSA. CDR3 residues: CASSPGTGNTIYF. The CDR3 region has the DNA TGTGCCAGCAGCCCTGGGACAGGAAACACCATATATTTT.

This clone showed up just once. The chain is built from TRBV4-1 and TRBJ2-1; 9 positions match TRBD1. Germline V gene lookup returns CDR1 MGHRA and CDR2 YSYEKL. This CDR3 comprises 16 residues. V trimming: 3 bases; J trimming: 3 bases; junction bases outside the gene matches: 6. This chain's CDR3 is CASSHTQGASYNEQFF. Here the CDR3 DNA reads TGCGCCAGCAGCCACACACAGGGGGCAAGCTACAATGAGCAGTTCTTC.

V gene TRBV6-6 combines with J gene TRBJ2-1, with D possibly matching TRBD2 (5 bases). Trimming took off 5 bases at V and 2 bases at J, with 13 bases between the two ends. Germline assignment: CDR1 MNHNY and CDR2 SVGAGI (reference sequence). The CDR3 covers 15 residues. The CDR3 sequence is CASSGQLGTYNEQFF. For the CDR3, the DNA is TGTGCCAGCAGTGGCCAACTAGGGACCTACAATGAGCAGTTCTTC.

J is TRBJ2-1 and V is TRBV9; 13 bases align to TRBD2. Germline V gene sequence: CDR1 SGDLS, CDR2 YYNGEE. This CDR3 has 15 amino acids. Trimming cost V 0 bases and J 10 bases; bases outside gene matches: 4. The DNA of the CDR3 is TGTGCCAGCAGCGTAGGACTAGCGGGAGGAACCGAGCAGTTCTTC. Translation: CASSVGLAGGTEQFF.

This chain links TRBV10-1 with TRBJ2-7; the D gene is possibly TRBD2 (5 bases). The CDR3 runs 14 residues. Trimming shortened V by 10 bases and J by 6 bases, and 22 bases separated the two germline ends. The germline gives CDR1 WNHNN, CDR2 SYGVQD (reference sequence). The CDR3 region has the DNA TGCGCCATCTTTTCCGAGGGCTTAGTCGGCGAGCAGTACTTC. Its translation is CAIFSEGLVGEQYF.

This rearrangement joins TRBV6-6 to TRBJ1-2; 8 bases line up with TRBD1. The V gene's germline CDR1 is MNHNY and CDR2 SVGAGI (reference sequence). The CDR3 has 14 amino acids. The V segment lost 2 bases and the J segment 8 bases; nucleotides outside the gene matches: 7. The CDR3 bases are TGTGCCAGCAGTTACACCCAGGGGGCGCGGGGCTACACCTTC. The encoded protein is CASSYTQGARGYTF.

CDR3 protein: CASSLYRDRRRENEQFF. CDR3 nucleotides: TGTGCCAGCAGCTTATACAGGGACAGAAGGCGAGAAAATGAGCAGTTCTTC. The V and J genes are TRBV7-9 and TRBJ2-1; 7 positions match TRBD1. The CDR3 has 17 amino acids. Germline V gene lookup returns CDR1 SEHNR and CDR2 FQNEAQ (reference sequence). The trim removed 2 bases at V and 7 bases at J, leaving 14 bases unmatched.

This sequence joins TRBV30 and TRBJ2-2; the D gene is possibly TRBD2 (5 bases). CDR1 and CDR2 from the germline V gene are GTSNPN and SVGIG (reference sequence). This CDR3 is built from 14 residues. Trimming took off 4 bases at V and 8 bases at J, with 17 bases between the two ends. DNA of the CDR3: TGTGCCTGGATAAAAGCGGATACCTTGGGGGAGCTGTTTTTT. This sequence encodes CAWIKADTLGELFF. Looking up the rest from reference TRBV30 and TRBJ2-2 gives the full variable domain: SQTIHQWPATLVQPVGSPLSLECTVEGTSNPNLYWYRQAAGRGLQLLFYSVGIGQISSEVPQNLSASRPQDRQFILSSKKLLLSDSGFYLCAWIKADTLGELFFGEGSRLTVL.

The chain recombines TRBV9 with TRBJ2-1; the D is unclear. Between the trimmed V and J ends, which lost 0 bases and 4 bases, there was a span of 8 bases. Germline assignment: CDR1 SGDLS and CDR2 YYNGEE. The CDR3 runs to 14 residues. The CDR3 here is CASSVEAIYNEQFF. CDR3 in DNA: TGTGCCAGCAGCGTAGAGGCCATTTACAATGAGCAGTTCTTC.

The J gene is TRBJ2-1, the V gene TRBV5-1; 7 nucleotides line up with TRBD2. CDR3 length: 14 residues. Germline-derived CDR1 and CDR2 are SGHRS and YFSETQ. J lost 8 bases, V lost 3 bases, and 8 bases had no gene match. The CDR3 region is CASSWDQGGHEQFF. DNA for the CDR3: TGCGCCAGCAGCTGGGATCAGGGAGGGCATGAGCAGTTCTTC.

V and J are TRBV5-4 and TRBJ2-5; D is possibly TRBD2 (6 bases). Trimming removed 3 bases at V and 3 bases at J, with 12 bases between. CDR3 length: 14 amino acids. CDR1 and CDR2 from the germline V gene are SGHNT and YYREEE (reference sequence). CDR3 residues: CASSYSSVEETQYF. Written as DNA, the CDR3 is TGTGCCAGCAGCTACTCTAGCGTTGAAGAGACCCAGTACTTC. Together with reference TRBV5-4 and TRBJ2-5, the CDR3 gives the full variable domain: ETGVTQSPTHLIKTRGQQVTLRCSSQSGHNTVSWYQQALGQGPQFIFQYYREEENGRGNFPPRFSGLQFPNYSSELNVNALELDDSALYLCASSYSSVEETQYFGPGTRLLVL.

This CDR3 is CASSPGGVKGNEQFF. CDR3 sequence (DNA): TGTGCCAGCAGCCCGGGAGGGGTAAAGGGCAATGAGCAGTTCTTC. The V gene is TRBV7-7, the J gene TRBJ2-1; 8 bases line up with TRBD2. The germline V gene encodes CDR1 SSHAT and CDR2 FNYEAQ (reference sequence). With V trimmed by 5 bases and J by 6 bases, 9 bases remained unmatched. CDR3 length: 15 residues.